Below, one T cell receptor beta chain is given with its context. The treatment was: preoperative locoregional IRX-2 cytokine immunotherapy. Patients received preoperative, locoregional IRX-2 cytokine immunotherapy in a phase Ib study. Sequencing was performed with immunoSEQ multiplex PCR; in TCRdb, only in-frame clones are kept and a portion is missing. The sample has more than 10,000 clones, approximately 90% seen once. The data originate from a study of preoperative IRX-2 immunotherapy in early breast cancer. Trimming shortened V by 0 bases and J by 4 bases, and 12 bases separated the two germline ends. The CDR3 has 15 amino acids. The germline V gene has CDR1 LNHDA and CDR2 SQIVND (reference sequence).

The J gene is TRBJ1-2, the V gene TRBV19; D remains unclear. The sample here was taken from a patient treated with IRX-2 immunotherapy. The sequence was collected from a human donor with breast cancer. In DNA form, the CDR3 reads TGTGCCAGTAGTATAGATCGAGCAGCAGCCTATGGCTACACCTTC. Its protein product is CASSIDRAAAYGYTF.